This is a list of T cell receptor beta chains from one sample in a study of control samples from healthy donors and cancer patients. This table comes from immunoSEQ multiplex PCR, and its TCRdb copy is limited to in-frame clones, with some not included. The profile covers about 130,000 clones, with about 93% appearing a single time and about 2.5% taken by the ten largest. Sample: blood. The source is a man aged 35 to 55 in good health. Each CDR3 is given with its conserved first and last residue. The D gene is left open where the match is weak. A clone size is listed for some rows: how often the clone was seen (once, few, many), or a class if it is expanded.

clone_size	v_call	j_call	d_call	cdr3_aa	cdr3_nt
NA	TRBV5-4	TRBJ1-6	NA	CASSIYNRDNSPLHF	TGTGCCAGCAGCATTTACAACAGGGATAATTCACCCCTCCACTTT
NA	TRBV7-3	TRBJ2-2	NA	CASSSNTGELFF	TGTGCCAGCAGCTCTAACACCGGGGAGCTGTTTTTT
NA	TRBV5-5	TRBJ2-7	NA	CASSPAYEQYF	TGTGCCAGCAGTCCGGCCTACGAGCAGTACTTC
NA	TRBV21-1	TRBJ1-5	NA	CASSTGTAHLVQPQHF	TGTGCCAGCAGCACGGGGACGGCCCACTTAGTTCAGCCCCAGCATTTT
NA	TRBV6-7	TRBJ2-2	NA	CASSWGIVLFPGELFF	TGTGCCAGCAGTTGGGGAATAGTATTATTCCCCGGGGAGCTGTTTTTT
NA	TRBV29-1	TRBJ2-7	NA	CSAGGSTTPEQYF	TGCAGCGCCGGCGGGTCAACCACCCCCGAGCAGTACTTC
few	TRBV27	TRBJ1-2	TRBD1	CASSLRTGGTYGYTF	TGTGCCAGCAGTTTACGGACAGGGGGCACCTATGGCTACACCTTC
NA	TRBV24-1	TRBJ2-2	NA	CATSTGTNTGELFF	TGTGCCACCAGTACCGGGACAAACACCGGGGAGCTGTTTTTT
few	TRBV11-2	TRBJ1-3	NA	CASSRTSSGNTIYF	TGTGCCAGCAGCCGGACAAGCTCTGGAAACACCATATATTTT
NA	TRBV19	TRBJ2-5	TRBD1	CASSGGQRTGETQYF	TGTGCCAGTAGTGGGGGACAGAGGACGGGGGAGACCCAGTACTTC
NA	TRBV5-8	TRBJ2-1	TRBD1	CASSWPGTVYNEQFF	TGTGCCAGCAGCTGGCCCGGGACAGTCTACAATGAGCAGTTCTTC
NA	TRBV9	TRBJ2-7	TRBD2	CASSVVASGGDEQYF	TGTGCCAGCAGCGTAGTGGCTAGCGGGGGGGACGAGCAGTACTTC
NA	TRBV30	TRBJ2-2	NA	CAWSVLTTGELFF	TGTGCCTGGAGTGTATTGACAACCGGGGAGCTGTTTTTT
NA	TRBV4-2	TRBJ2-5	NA	CASSQDPQEGSETQYF	TGTGCCAGCAGCCAAGATCCCCAGGAGGGGTCGGAGACCCAGTACTTC
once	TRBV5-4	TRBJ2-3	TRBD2	CASSPQSGGADTQYF	TGTGCCAGCAGCCCTCAGAGCGGGGGGGCAGATACGCAGTATTTT
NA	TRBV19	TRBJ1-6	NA	CASSPQQGSYNSPLHF	TGTGCCAGTAGTCCTCAACAGGGCTCCTATAATTCACCCCTCCACTTT
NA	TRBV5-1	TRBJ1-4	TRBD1	CASSLTGGEEKLFF	TGCGCCAGCAGCTTGACAGGGGGCGAGGAAAAACTGTTTTTT
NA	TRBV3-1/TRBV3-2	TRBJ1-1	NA	CASSLQGAGEAFF	TGTGCCAGCAGTCTGCAAGGGGCAGGTGAAGCTTTCTTT
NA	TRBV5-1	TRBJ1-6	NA	CASSLALGNSPLHF	TGCGCCAGCAGCTTGGCTTTGGGGAATTCACCCCTCCACTTT
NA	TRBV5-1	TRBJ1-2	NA	CASSLDRANYGYTF	TGCGCCAGCAGCCTGGACCGGGCCAACTATGGCTACACCTTC
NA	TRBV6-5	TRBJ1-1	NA	CASYENTEAFF	TGTGCATCTTACGAAAACACTGAAGCTTTCTTT
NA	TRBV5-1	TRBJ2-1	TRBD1	CASSQGPAGQGIEQFF	TGCGCCAGCAGCCAGGGTCCGGCGGGACAGGGAATTGAGCAGTTCTTC
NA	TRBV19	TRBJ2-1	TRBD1	CASSSGDRDSNEQFF	TGTGCCAGTAGTAGTGGGGACAGGGATTCCAATGAGCAGTTCTTC
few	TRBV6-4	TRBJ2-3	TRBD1	CASSETGGTTDTQYF	TGTGCCAGCAGTGAAACAGGGGGGACCACAGATACGCAGTATTTT
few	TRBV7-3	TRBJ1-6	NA	CASSLRGSSYNSPLHF	TGTGCCAGCAGCTTGCGGGGAAGCTCCTATAATTCACCCCTCCACTTT
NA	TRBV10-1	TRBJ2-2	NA	CASSESATGELFF	TGCGCCAGCAGTGAGTCAGCGACCGGGGAGCTGTTTTTT
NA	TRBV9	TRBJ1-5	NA	CASGDYSNQPQHF	TGTGCCAGTGGGGATTATAGCAATCAGCCCCAGCATTTT
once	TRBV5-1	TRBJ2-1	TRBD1	CASSLDQGVGNEQFF	TGCGCCAGCAGCTTGGACCAGGGGGTGGGCAATGAGCAGTTCTTC
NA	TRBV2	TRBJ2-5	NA	CASSESMGDQETQYF	TGTGCCAGCAGTGAAAGTATGGGGGACCAAGAGACCCAGTACTTC
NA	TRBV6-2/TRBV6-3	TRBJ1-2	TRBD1	CASSVAPQGASGYTF	TGTGCCAGCAGCGTCGCCCCGCAGGGGGCGAGTGGCTACACCTTC
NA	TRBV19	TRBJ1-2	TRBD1	CASSIADRESDGYTF	TGTGCCAGTAGTATAGCCGACAGGGAAAGTGATGGCTACACCTTC
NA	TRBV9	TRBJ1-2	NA	CASRRGGLNYGYTF	TGTGCCAGCAGGCGTGGGGGGCTTAACTATGGCTACACCTTC
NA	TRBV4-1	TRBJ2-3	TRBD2	CASSHPAAGSTDTQYF	TGCGCCAGCAGCCACCCTGCAGCGGGGAGCACAGATACGCAGTATTTT
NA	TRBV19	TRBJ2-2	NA	CASSILSGLNTGELFF	TGTGCCAGTAGTATTCTTTCTGGCCTCAACACCGGGGAGCTGTTTTTT
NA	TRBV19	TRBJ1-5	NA	CASSILPGQSQPQHF	TGTGCCAGTAGTATCCTTCCGGGACAATCTCAGCCCCAGCATTTT
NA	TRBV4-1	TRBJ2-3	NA	CASSLKGETGDTQYF	TGCGCCAGCAGCTTAAAAGGGGAGACTGGAGATACGCAGTATTTT
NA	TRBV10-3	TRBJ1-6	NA	CAISERMRAGSPLHF	TGTGCCATCAGCGAGAGAATGCGGGCAGGTTCACCCCTCCACTTT
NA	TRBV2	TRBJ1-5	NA	CASSLTRNPGRGNQPQHF	TGTGCCAGCAGTTTGACCAGAAACCCTGGGAGGGGCAATCAGCCCCAGCATTTT
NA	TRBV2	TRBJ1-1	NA	CASRTANTEAFF	TGTGCCAGCAGGACAGCGAACACTGAAGCTTTCTTT
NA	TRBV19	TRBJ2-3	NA	CASRDRNTDTQYF	TGTGCCAGCCGGGACCGTAACACAGATACGCAGTATTTT
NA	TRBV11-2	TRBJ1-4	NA	CASSYYRVGEKLFF	TGTGCCAGCAGCTATTACAGGGTCGGCGAAAAACTGTTTTTT
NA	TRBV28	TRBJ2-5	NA	CASSPRGKETQYF	TGTGCCAGCAGTCCGAGGGGCAAAGAGACCCAGTACTTC
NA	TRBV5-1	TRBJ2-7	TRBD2	CASSLDSGGSPYEQYF	TGCGCCAGCAGCTTGGATAGCGGGGGGTCCCCCTACGAGCAGTACTTC
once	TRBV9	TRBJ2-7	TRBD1	CASSVGQGEKEYF	TGTGCCAGCAGCGTAGGACAGGGGGAAAAAGAGTACTTC
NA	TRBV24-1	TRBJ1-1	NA	CATSDDRYTEAFF	TGTGCCACCAGTGATGACAGATACACTGAAGCTTTCTTT